Listed below are T cell receptor beta chains from one sample, sequenced in a study of CD8 T cells in Susac syndrome. One entry per CDR3 protein, called by TCRdb with MiXCR from the immunoSEQ multiplex PCR reads. In the table there are roughly 170,000 distinct CDR3 sequences, roughly 92% of which are singletons. The material sequenced was CD4+ T cells from PBMCs. The source of these receptors is a human donor with multiple sclerosis. Each CDR3 is given with its conserved first and last residue. The D gene is left open where the match is weak. Not every row has a clone size; where given, it reads once, few, many or a size class.

D gene,J gene,V gene,clone size,CDR3 protein,CDR3 DNA
.,TRBJ1-2,TRBV7-9,.,CASSLVGSYGYTF,TGTGCCAGCAGCTTGGTGGGGTCTTATGGCTACACCTTC
TRBD1,TRBJ1-2,TRBV5-4,.,CASSSQGGGYTF,TGTGCCAGCAGCTCTCAGGGGGGTGGCTACACCTTC
.,TRBJ2-7,TRBV7-8,.,CASGSVKQYF,TGTGCCAGCGGCTCAGTGAAGCAGTACTTC
TRBD2,TRBJ2-1,TRBV2,once,CASSPSPSGHNEQFF,TGTGCCAGCAGCCCTTCGCCTAGCGGTCACAATGAGCAGTTCTTC
.,TRBJ2-7,TRBV21-1,.,CASGTSGFSYEQYF,TGTGCCAGCGGAACTAGCGGATTCTCCTACGAGCAGTACTTC
TRBD1,TRBJ1-4,TRBV20-1,.,CSATTGQGREKLFF,TGCAGTGCTACAACTGGACAGGGTAGGGAAAAACTGTTTTTT
TRBD1,TRBJ2-7,TRBV2,.,CASSGTGNYEQYF,TGTGCCAGCAGTGGGACAGGGAACTACGAGCAGTACTTC
TRBD1,TRBJ2-7,TRBV5-4,.,CASSLGGTGYYEQYF,TGTGCCAGCAGCTTGGGCGGGACAGGGTACTACGAGCAGTACTTC
TRBD1,TRBJ1-2,TRBV30,.,CAWSGLGSGQLNGYTF,TGTGCCTGGAGTGGACTGGGCTCGGGACAGCTTAATGGCTACACCTTC
.,TRBJ2-1,TRBV20-1,once,CSARRGPSSYNEQFF,TGCAGTGCCCGAAGGGGTCCGAGCTCCTACAATGAGCAGTTCTTC
.,TRBJ1-3,TRBV19,.,CASRFRAGLSGNTIYF,TGTGCCAGTAGGTTCCGGGCAGGGCTATCTGGAAACACCATATATTTT
.,TRBJ1-6,TRBV5-4,.,CASSLNPSHKGNSPLHF,TGTGCCAGCAGCCTGAACCCCAGTCACAAGGGTAATTCACCCCTCCACTTT
.,TRBJ2-1,TRBV3-1,.,CASSQEPTRAEGGNEQFF,TGTGCCAGCAGCCAAGAGCCCACTAGGGCCGAGGGAGGTAATGAGCAGTTCTTC
.,TRBJ2-2,TRBV20-1,.,CSARGPGAPSTGELFF,TGCAGTGCTAGAGGGCCGGGAGCCCCCTCCACCGGGGAGCTGTTTTTT
TRBD1,TRBJ1-2,TRBV15,.,CATSRDGGQGSF,TGTGCCACCAGCAGAGATGGAGGACAGGGGTCCTTC